The rows below give T cell receptor beta chains drawn from one sample of a study of Ad26.COV2.S vaccination and SARS-CoV-2 variants. Produced via immunoSEQ multiplex PCR; TCRdb's table is partial and in-frame only. Here the sample spans fewer than 800,000 clones, about 90% being singletons. Source: peripheral blood, taken in a trial of Ad26.COV2.S vaccine versus placebo. The source is a person aged 18-65 years who received the Ad26.COV2.S COVID-19 vaccine or a placebo. CDR3s include the opening cysteine and the closing phenylalanine or tryptophan. Each record gives: D gene, J gene, V gene, clone size, CDR3 protein, CDR3 DNA. D genes are given only for firm matches. Only part of the rows carry a size: once, few, many, or a class if the clone is expanded.

D: TRBD1; J: TRBJ1-5; V: TRBV6-1; size: -; CDR3: CASSEARTGNQPQHF; DNA: TGTGCCAGCAGTGAAGCCAGGACAGGGAATCAGCCCCAGCATTTT
D: -; J: TRBJ1-1; V: TRBV29-1; size: -; CDR3: CSVDGGFNTEAFF; DNA: TGCAGCGTTGATGGGGGATTTAACACTGAAGCTTTCTTT
D: TRBD2; J: TRBJ2-5; V: TRBV7-6; size: -; CDR3: CASSVLTSGVGETQYF; DNA: TGTGCCAGCAGCGTTTTGACTAGCGGGGTCGGGGAGACCCAGTACTTC
D: -; J: TRBJ1-2; V: TRBV30; size: -; CDR3: CASVGYTF; DNA: TGTGCCAGTGTGGGCTACACCTTC
D: -; J: TRBJ1-5; V: TRBV6-5; size: -; CDR3: CASSLSYSNQPQHF; DNA: TGTGCCAGCAGCCTTAGTTATAGCAATCAGCCCCAGCATTTT
D: -; J: TRBJ2-1; V: TRBV2; size: -; CDR3: CAITTGIGLDEQFF; DNA: TGTGCTATAACTACAGGGATAGGGTTGGATGAGCAGTTCTTC
D: -; J: TRBJ2-5; V: TRBV15; size: -; CDR3: CATSWMPRRNQETQYF; DNA: TGTGCCACCAGCTGGATGCCGCGGCGGAACCAAGAGACCCAGTACTTC
D: -; J: TRBJ2-2; V: TRBV13; size: -; CDR3: CASSLAPFRGANTGELFF; DNA: TGTGCCAGCAGCTTAGCCCCTTTCCGAGGGGCTAACACCGGGGAGCTGTTTTTT
D: -; J: TRBJ2-3; V: TRBV7-9; size: -; CDR3: CATQPSSTDTQYF; DNA: TGTGCCACCCAGCCATCCAGCACAGATACGCAGTATTTT
D: TRBD1; J: TRBJ1-5; V: TRBV5-5; size: -; CDR3: CASSLRGQGMGNQPQHF; DNA: TGTGCCAGCAGCTTGAGGGGACAGGGAATGGGCAATCAGCCCCAGCATTTT
D: TRBD1; J: TRBJ2-7; V: TRBV7-2; size: -; CDR3: CASSPDRAYQSGEQYF; DNA: TGTGCCAGCAGCCCAGACAGGGCCTATCAGTCTGGGGAGCAGTACTTC
D: -; J: TRBJ2-2; V: TRBV29-1; size: -; CDR3: CSVGHTGELFF; DNA: TGCAGCGTTGGTCACACCGGGGAGCTGTTTTTT
D: -; J: TRBJ2-7; V: TRBV6-5; size: -; CDR3: CASMKVRVSSYEQYF; DNA: TGTGCCAGCATGAAGGTCCGGGTGAGCTCCTACGAGCAGTACTTC
D: -; J: TRBJ1-5; V: TRBV19; size: few; CDR3: CASTIRRTINQPQHF; DNA: TGTGCCAGTACTATAAGGCGGACGATCAATCAGCCCCAGCATTTT
D: TRBD2; J: TRBJ2-1; V: TRBV19; size: -; CDR3: CASSIVAGGPNNEQFF; DNA: TGTGCCAGTAGCATCGTGGCGGGGGGGCCCAACAATGAGCAGTTCTTC
D: -; J: TRBJ2-5; V: TRBV21-1; size: once; CDR3: CASSKRLLTGGGKETQYF; DNA: TGTGCCAGCAGCAAACGACTACTCACAGGGGGCGGGAAAGAGACCCAGTACTTC
D: TRBD2; J: TRBJ2-7; V: TRBV6-5; size: -; CDR3: CASSRGEASYEQYF; DNA: TGTGCCAGCAGCCGGGGGGAAGCCTCCTACGAGCAGTACTTC
D: TRBD1; J: TRBJ2-1; V: TRBV2; size: once; CDR3: CASWTGASVGNEQFF; DNA: TGTGCCAGCTGGACAGGGGCGTCAGTTGGCAATGAGCAGTTCTTC
D: -; J: TRBJ2-3; V: TRBV23-1; size: -; CDR3: CASRVQRMRNTDTQYF; DNA: TGCGCCAGCAGGGTCCAGAGGATGAGAAACACAGATACGCAGTATTTT
D: -; J: TRBJ1-2; V: TRBV29-1; size: -; CDR3: CSVEDGARRFGGYTF; DNA: TGCAGCGTTGAAGATGGGGCCCGCAGGTTTGGTGGCTACACCTTC
D: -; J: TRBJ1-2; V: TRBV12-3/TRBV12-4; size: -; CDR3: CASSSWTVSGYTF; DNA: TGTGCCAGCAGTTCTTGGACAGTTTCTGGCTACACCTTC